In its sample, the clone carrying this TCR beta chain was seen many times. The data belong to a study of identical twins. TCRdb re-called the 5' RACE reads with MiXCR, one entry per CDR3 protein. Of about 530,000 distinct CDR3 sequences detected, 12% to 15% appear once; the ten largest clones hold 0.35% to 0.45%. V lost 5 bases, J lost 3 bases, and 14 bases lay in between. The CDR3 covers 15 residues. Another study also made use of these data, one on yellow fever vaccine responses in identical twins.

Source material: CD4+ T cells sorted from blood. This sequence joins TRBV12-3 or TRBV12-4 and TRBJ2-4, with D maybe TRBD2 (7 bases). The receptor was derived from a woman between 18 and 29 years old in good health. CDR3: CASSNGLGGKNIQYF. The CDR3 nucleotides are TGTGCCAGCAGTAACGGACTAGGGGGCAAAAACATTCAGTACTTC.